The rows below give T cell receptor beta chains drawn from one sample of a study of cytomegalovirus exposure and HLA in healthy donors. Only in-frame clones appear in the TCRdb table, and some are missing; sequencing was by immunoSEQ multiplex PCR. The table records 150,000 to 200,000 clones, 75% to 85% of them present only once. Specimen: PBMCs. The source is a woman aged 18-29 years in good health and CMV-seronegative. CDR3s include the opening cysteine and the closing phenylalanine or tryptophan. The D gene is left open where the match is weak. Clone size appears in some rows only: once, few, many, or a class for an expanded clone.

clone_size d_call j_call v_call cdr3_aa cdr3_nt
. . TRBJ1-2 TRBV4-1 CASSQDRVSGWPYGYTF TGCGCCAGCAGCCAAGATCGGGTCTCAGGGTGGCCCTATGGCTACACCTTC
. . TRBJ2-5 TRBV12-2 CASRFPNRDRGAETQYF TGTGCAAGTCGCTTCCCTAACCGGGACAGGGGCGCAGAGACCCAGTACTTC
. . TRBJ1-1 TRBV7-8 CASSRVGGTTEAFF TGTGCCAGCAGCCGCGTCGGGGGGACGACTGAAGCTTTCTTT
. TRBD2 TRBJ2-1 TRBV5-6 CASSLVALAGDPGNEQFF TGTGCCAGCAGCTTGGTCGCGTTAGCGGGAGATCCGGGGAATGAGCAGTTCTTC
. TRBD2 TRBJ2-2 TRBV5-4 CASSLQRGAFTGELFF TGTGCCAGCAGCTTGCAGCGGGGGGCTTTCACCGGGGAGCTGTTTTTT
. TRBD2 TRBJ2-5 TRBV10-3 CAISLAGGFETQYF TGTGCCATCAGTCTAGCGGGAGGATTTGAGACCCAGTACTTC
once . TRBJ1-2 TRBV7-3 CASRSSSDSYGYTF TGTGCCAGCAGGTCATCGTCGGACAGCTATGGCTACACCTTC
. . TRBJ1-4 TRBV5-4 CASSLAFGGNEKLFF TGTGCCAGCAGCTTGGCATTTGGCGGGAATGAAAAACTGTTTTTT
. . TRBJ2-1 TRBV6-1 CASSEKRGGWDEQFF TGTGCCAGCAGTGAAAAGAGGGGGGGGTGGGATGAGCAGTTCTTC
. . TRBJ2-5 TRBV5-8 CASGRTRETQYF TGTGCCAGCGGCCGGACTCGGGAGACCCAGTACTTC
. . TRBJ2-7 TRBV7-9 CSSSRGYEQYF TGTTCCAGCAGTCGGGGCTACGAGCAGTACTTC
few TRBD1 TRBJ1-3 TRBV9 CASSAQQGGAGNTIYF TGTGCCAGCAGCGCCCAACAGGGGGGCGCTGGAAACACCATATATTTT
. . TRBJ1-5 TRBV7-9 CSSSSTDRSNQPQHF TGTTCCAGCAGCTCTACAGACAGGAGCAATCAGCCCCAGCATTTT
. TRBD1 TRBJ1-4 TRBV9 CASSVGQGDEKLFF TGTGCCAGCAGCGTAGGACAGGGGGATGAAAAACTGTTTTTT
. . TRBJ1-6 TRBV4-1 CASSHPRGQGNSPLHF TGCGCCAGCAGCCACCCAAGGGGCCAGGGTAATTCACCCCTCCACTTT
. . TRBJ2-1 TRBV7-9 CASSPRNEQFF TGTGCCAGCAGCCCGAGAAATGAGCAGTTCTTC
. . TRBJ2-7 TRBV5-1 CASSSPGRGGNEQYF TGCGCCAGCAGCTCCCCAGGAAGGGGCGGCAACGAGCAGTACTTC
. . TRBJ1-1 TRBV19 CASTIGPRGRTEAFF TGTGCCAGTACCATAGGGCCCAGGGGACGGACTGAAGCTTTCTTT
. . TRBJ1-1 TRBV5-1 CASSLQGNTEAFF TGCGCCAGCAGCTTACAGGGGAACACTGAAGCTTTCTTT
. TRBD1 TRBJ1-4 TRBV4-1 CASRQPGTGATNEKLFF TGCGCCAGCAGGCAACCAGGGACAGGTGCAACTAATGAAAAACTGTTTTTT
. TRBD1 TRBJ1-3 TRBV28 CASSGTDSGNTIYF TGTGCCAGCAGCGGGACAGACTCTGGAAACACCATATATTTT
. TRBD1 TRBJ2-7 TRBV5-6 CASSPWGQASYEQYF TGTGCCAGCAGCCCTTGGGGACAGGCTTCCTACGAGCAGTACTTC
. . TRBJ1-4 TRBV7-2 CASSFGGIAEKLFF TGTGCCAGCAGCTTCGGCGGGATTGCTGAAAAACTGTTTTTT
. TRBD1 TRBJ2-1 TRBV4-1 CASSQDRDRNYYNEQFF TGCGCCAGCAGCCAAGATAGGGACAGAAACTATTACAATGAGCAGTTCTTC
. . TRBJ1-5 TRBV21-1 CASSFRIASSNQPQHF TGTGCCAGCAGCTTCAGAATAGCGTCTTCCAATCAGCCCCAGCATTTT
. . TRBJ1-3 TRBV20-1 CSAPRVNTIYF TGCAGTGCTCCGCGCGTAAACACCATATATTTT
. TRBD2 TRBJ2-7 TRBV5-1 CASSLGLANYEQYF TGCGCCAGCAGCTTGGGACTAGCTAACTACGAGCAGTACTTC
. TRBD1 TRBJ1-1 TRBV5-8 CASSRYKDRVSTEAFF TGTGCCAGCAGCCGATACAAAGACAGGGTTTCCACTGAAGCTTTCTTT
. . TRBJ2-1 TRBV5-1 CASPRLPNEQFF TGCGCCAGTCCTCGGTTACCCAATGAGCAGTTCTTC
. . TRBJ1-5 TRBV18 CASSPGYSNQPQHF TGTGCCAGCTCCCCCGGTTATAGCAATCAGCCCCAGCATTTT
. TRBD1 TRBJ1-1 TRBV6-6 CASSYNNLQGNTEVFF TGTGCCAGCAGTTACAATAACTTACAGGGGAACACTGAAGTTTTCTTT
. TRBD2 TRBJ2-3 TRBV19 CASSRTSTTDTQYF TGTGCCAGTAGTCGGACTAGCACCACAGATACGCAGTATTTT
once . TRBJ1-1 TRBV29-1 CSVRIRGEAFF TGCAGCGTGCGAATTCGGGGTGAAGCTTTCTTT
. . TRBJ2-1 TRBV27 CASRDNRYEQFF TGTGCCAGCAGGGACAACCGGTATGAGCAGTTCTTC
. . TRBJ2-7 TRBV19 CASSMGRFHYEQYF TGTGCCAGTAGTATGGGGAGATTCCACTACGAGCAGTACTTC
. TRBD1 TRBJ1-1 TRBV18 CASSLEGQMNTEAFF TGTGCCAGCTCGCTCGAGGGACAGATGAACACTGAAGCTTTCTTT
. . TRBJ1-2 TRBV5-6 CASSLGGEPVRGAGYTF TGTGCCAGCAGCTTGGGGGGCGAGCCGGTACGTGGAGCGGGCTACACCTTC
few . TRBJ1-4 TRBV29-1 CSVAGGTGGFNEKLFF TGCAGCGTGGCGGGTGGTACGGGGGGATTTAATGAAAAACTGTTTTTT
. . TRBJ2-4 TRBV4-1 CASSQLLATKAKNIQYF TGCGCCAGCAGCCAACTTCTAGCGACTAAGGCCAAAAACATTCAGTACTTC
. TRBD1 TRBJ1-4 TRBV18 CASSPRGQGAGEKLFF TGTGCCAGCTCACCACGGGGACAGGGGGCCGGTGAAAAACTGTTTTTT
. TRBD2 TRBJ2-1 TRBV7-3 CASSFAGGGEQFF TGTGCCAGCAGCTTTGCGGGAGGGGGGGAGCAGTTCTTC
. TRBD2 TRBJ2-7 TRBV9 CASSVRSGRAYEQYF TGTGCCAGCAGCGTAAGAAGCGGGAGGGCCTACGAGCAGTACTTC
few TRBD2 TRBJ2-1 TRBV9 CASTPLAGGYNEQFF TGTGCCAGCACCCCTCTAGCGGGAGGATACAATGAGCAGTTCTTC